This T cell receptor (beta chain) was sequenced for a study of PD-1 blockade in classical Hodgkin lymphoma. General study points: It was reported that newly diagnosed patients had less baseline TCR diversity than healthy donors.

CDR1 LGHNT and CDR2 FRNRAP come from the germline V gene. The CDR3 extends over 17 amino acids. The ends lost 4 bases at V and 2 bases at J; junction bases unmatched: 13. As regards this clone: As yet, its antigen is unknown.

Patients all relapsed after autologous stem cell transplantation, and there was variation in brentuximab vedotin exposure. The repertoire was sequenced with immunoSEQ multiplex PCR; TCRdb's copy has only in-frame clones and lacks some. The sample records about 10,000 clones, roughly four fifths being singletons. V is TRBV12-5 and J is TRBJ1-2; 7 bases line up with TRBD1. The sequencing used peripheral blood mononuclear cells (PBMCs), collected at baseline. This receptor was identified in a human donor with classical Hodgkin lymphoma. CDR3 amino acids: CASGSTGESPLNYGYTF. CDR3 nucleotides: TGTGCTAGTGGTTCCACAGGGGAGAGCCCTTTAAACTATGGCTACACCTTC.